A selection of T cell receptor beta chains follows, all from one sample in a study of cytomegalovirus exposure and HLA in healthy donors. The table came from immunoSEQ multiplex PCR; TCRdb's copy has only in-frame clones and leaves some out. The table includes under 200,000 clones, about 86% detected once. Material for sequencing was PBMCs. The receptors were gathered from a woman younger than 30 in good health and CMV-seronegative. Each CDR3 is given with its conserved first and last residue. Fields, in order: CDR3 DNA, CDR3 protein, D gene, V gene, J gene, clone size. D genes are given only for firm matches. Where a row states a size, it is once, few, many or the class of an expanded clone; other rows omit it.

cdr3_nt: TGCGCCAGCAGCTTGACAACACCAGGAGGAGGGGAAAGACTGTTTTTT; cdr3_aa: CASSLTTPGGGERLFF; d_call: -; v_call: TRBV5-1; j_call: TRBJ1-4; clone_size: -
cdr3_nt: TGTGCCAGCAGCTTAGCAGTAGGCAGGTCAGTCTCTGGGGCCAACGTCCTGACTTTC; cdr3_aa: CASSLAVGRSVSGANVLTF; d_call: -; v_call: TRBV7-9; j_call: TRBJ2-6; clone_size: once
cdr3_nt: TGTGCCAGTAGTGCCTCCAGGGGGCGGAATACGCAGTATTTT; cdr3_aa: CASSASRGRNTQYF; d_call: TRBD1; v_call: TRBV19; j_call: TRBJ2-3; clone_size: -
cdr3_nt: TGTGCCAGCAGTGAAGTTCTGTATAGTGAAGCTTTCTTT; cdr3_aa: CASSEVLYSEAFF; d_call: -; v_call: TRBV2; j_call: TRBJ1-1; clone_size: -
cdr3_nt: TGTGCCAGCAGCTTTTCAGGGAACACTGAAGCTTTCTTT; cdr3_aa: CASSFSGNTEAFF; d_call: -; v_call: TRBV5-5; j_call: TRBJ1-1; clone_size: few
cdr3_nt: TGTGCCAGCTCACCCAAATCAGGTTACGAGCAGTACTTC; cdr3_aa: CASSPKSGYEQYF; d_call: -; v_call: TRBV18; j_call: TRBJ2-7; clone_size: -
cdr3_nt: TGTGCCTGGAGTAAGAATAGCGGAGGAAGCACAGATACGCAGTATTTT; cdr3_aa: CAWSKNSGGSTDTQYF; d_call: -; v_call: TRBV30; j_call: TRBJ2-3; clone_size: few
cdr3_nt: TGTGCCAGCAGTTTTACAGGGGGTACTGGGGCCAACGTCCTGACTTTC; cdr3_aa: CASSFTGGTGANVLTF; d_call: TRBD1; v_call: TRBV28; j_call: TRBJ2-6; clone_size: -
cdr3_nt: TGTGCCTGGACGGGGACTGGGGCTTCTAATGAAAAACTGTTTTTT; cdr3_aa: CAWTGTGASNEKLFF; d_call: -; v_call: TRBV30; j_call: TRBJ1-4; clone_size: -
cdr3_nt: TGTGCCTGGAGTTTGCCCTGGCCGGGAGCTTTCTTT; cdr3_aa: CAWSLPWPGAFF; d_call: -; v_call: TRBV30; j_call: TRBJ1-1; clone_size: once
cdr3_nt: TGTGCCAGCAGCACCGGACAGGGGAGGGAAAAACTGTTTTTT; cdr3_aa: CASSTGQGREKLFF; d_call: TRBD1; v_call: TRBV5-6; j_call: TRBJ1-4; clone_size: few
cdr3_nt: TGTGCCAGCAGCCAGGACACAGATGCTGGGGCCAACGTCCTGACTTTC; cdr3_aa: CASSQDTDAGANVLTF; d_call: -; v_call: TRBV4-2; j_call: TRBJ2-6; clone_size: -
cdr3_nt: TGTGCCACCAGCAGAGAGGGACAGGGCCACTATGGCTACCCCTTC; cdr3_aa: CATSREGQGHYGYPF; d_call: TRBD1; v_call: TRBV15; j_call: TRBJ1-2; clone_size: -